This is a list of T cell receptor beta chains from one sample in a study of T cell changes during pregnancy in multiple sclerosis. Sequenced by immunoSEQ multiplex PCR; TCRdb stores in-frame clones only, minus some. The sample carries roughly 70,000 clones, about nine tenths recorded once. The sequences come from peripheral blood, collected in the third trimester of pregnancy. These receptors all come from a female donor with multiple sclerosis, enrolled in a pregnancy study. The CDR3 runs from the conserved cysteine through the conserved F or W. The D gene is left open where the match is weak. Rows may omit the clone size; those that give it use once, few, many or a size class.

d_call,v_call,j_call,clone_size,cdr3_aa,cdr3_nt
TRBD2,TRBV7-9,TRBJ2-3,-,CASSARSGSSTDTQYF,TGTGCCAGCAGCGCTAGAAGCGGGAGCAGCACAGATACGCAGTATTTT
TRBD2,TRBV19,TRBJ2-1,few,CASSITSGNPHEQFF,TGTGCCAGTAGTATTACTAGCGGGAACCCCCATGAGCAGTTCTTC
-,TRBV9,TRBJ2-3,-,CASSVDLTDTQYF,TGTGCCAGCAGCGTAGACTTAACAGATACGCAGTATTTT
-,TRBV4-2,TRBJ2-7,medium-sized,CASSQEGDSSYEQYF,TGTGCCAGCAGCCAAGAGGGGGACTCCTCCTACGAGCAGTACTTC
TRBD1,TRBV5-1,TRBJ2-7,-,CASSWRDRSYEQYF,TGCGCCAGCAGCTGGAGGGACAGGAGTTACGAGCAGTACTTC
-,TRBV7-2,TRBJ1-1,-,CASSLGLGAEAFF,TGTGCCAGCAGCTTGGGCTTGGGGGCGGAAGCTTTCTTT
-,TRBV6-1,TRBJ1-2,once,CASSATNGPRGRGYTF,TGTGCCAGCAGTGCAACTAACGGGCCCAGGGGTCGGGGCTACACCTTC
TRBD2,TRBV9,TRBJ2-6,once,CASSARTSGGALSGANVLTF,TGTGCCAGCAGTGCCCGGACTAGCGGGGGGGCCTTATCTGGGGCCAACGTCCTGACTTTC
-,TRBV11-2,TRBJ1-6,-,CASSLGTGGSPLHF,TGTGCCAGCAGCTTGGGGACGGGGGGTTCACCCCTCCACTTT
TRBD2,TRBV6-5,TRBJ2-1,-,CASSYVGTSGYNEQFF,TGTGCCAGCAGTTACGTCGGGACTAGCGGCTACAATGAGCAGTTCTTC
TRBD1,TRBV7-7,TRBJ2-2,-,CASSRQGDGGELFF,TGTGCCAGCAGCCGACAGGGAGATGGCGGGGAGCTGTTTTTT
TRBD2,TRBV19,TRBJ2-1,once,CASSIDHLAGGKEQFF,TGTGCCAGTAGTATAGATCACCTAGCGGGAGGCAAGGAGCAGTTCTTC
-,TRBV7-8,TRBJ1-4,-,CASSLRWRGEKLFF,TGTGCCAGCAGCTTAAGATGGAGGGGTGAAAAACTGTTTTTT
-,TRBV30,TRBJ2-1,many,CAWSVEEQFF,TGTGCCTGGAGTGTAGAGGAGCAGTTCTTC
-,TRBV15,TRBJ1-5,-,CATSRDGQIEQPQHF,TGTGCCACCAGCAGAGATGGCCAGATCGAACAGCCCCAGCATTTT
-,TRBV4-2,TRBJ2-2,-,CASSQDSAGETGELFF,TGTGCCAGCAGCCAAGATTCGGCAGGGGAAACCGGGGAGCTGTTTTTT
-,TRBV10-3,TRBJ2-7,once,CAISPRTGEGYEQYF,TGTGCCATCAGCCCCCGAACAGGCGAAGGCTACGAGCAGTACTTC
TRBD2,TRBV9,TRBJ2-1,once,CASSRGRFDNEQFF,TGTGCCAGCAGCCGCGGGAGGTTCGACAATGAGCAGTTCTTC
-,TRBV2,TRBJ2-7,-,CASIRDTSRQYF,TGTGCCAGCATAAGGGACACATCTCGACAGTACTTC
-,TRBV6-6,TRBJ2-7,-,CASTDSSYEQYF,TGTGCCAGCACCGACTCCTCCTACGAGCAGTACTTC
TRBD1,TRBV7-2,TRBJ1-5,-,CASSFRQGWQPQHF,TGTGCCAGCAGCTTTAGACAGGGGTGGCAGCCCCAGCATTTT
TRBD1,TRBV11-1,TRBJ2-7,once,CASSSDRVYEQYF,TGTGCCAGCAGCTCGGACAGGGTCTACGAGCAGTACTTC
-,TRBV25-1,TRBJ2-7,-,CASSALRQIRAGVYF,TGTGCCAGCAGTGCCCTGCGTCAGATTAGGGCAGGGGTTTATTTC
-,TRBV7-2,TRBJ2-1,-,CASTEDSSYYNEQFF,TGTGCCAGCACCGAGGACAGTTCATACTACAATGAGCAGTTCTTC
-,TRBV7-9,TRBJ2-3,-,CASSLDHRSDTQYF,TGTGCCAGCAGCTTAGACCACAGGTCCGATACGCAGTATTTT
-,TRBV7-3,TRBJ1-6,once,CASSPGGHNSPLHF,TGTGCCAGCAGCCCGGGGGGCCACAATTCACCCCTCCACTTT
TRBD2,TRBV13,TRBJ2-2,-,CASILREWDTGELFF,TGTGCCAGCATCCTGCGGGAGTGGGACACCGGGGAGCTGTTTTTT
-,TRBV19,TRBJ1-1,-,CASSIGFYVNTEAFF,TGTGCCAGTAGTATAGGCTTCTATGTGAACACTGAAGCTTTCTTT
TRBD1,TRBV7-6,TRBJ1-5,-,CASSLGDRRGQPQHF,TGTGCCAGCAGCTTGGGGGACAGGCGCGGTCAGCCCCAGCATTTT
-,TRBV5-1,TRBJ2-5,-,CASSWAETQYF,TGCGCCAGCAGCTGGGCGGAGACCCAGTACTTC
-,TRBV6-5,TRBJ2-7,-,CASSPTGVGEQYF,TGTGCCAGCAGCCCGACGGGGGTTGGCGAGCAGTACTTC
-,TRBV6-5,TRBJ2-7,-,CASSRDGYYEQYF,TGTGCCAGCAGCCGAGACGGGTACTATGAGCAGTACTTC
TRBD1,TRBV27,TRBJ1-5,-,CASSLVGGMLQPQHF,TGTGCCAGCAGTTTAGTAGGGGGCATGTTGCAGCCCCAGCATTTT
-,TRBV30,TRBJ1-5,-,CAWSKDYQQPQHF,TGTGCCTGGAGTAAGGACTATCAACAGCCCCAGCATTTT
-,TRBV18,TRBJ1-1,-,CASSPEGVTEAFF,TGTGCCAGCTCCCCGGAAGGAGTTACTGAAGCTTTCTTT
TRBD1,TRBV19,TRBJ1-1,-,CASTIYPGQGMNTEAFF,TGTGCCAGTACCATATACCCCGGACAGGGTATGAACACTGAAGCTTTCTTT
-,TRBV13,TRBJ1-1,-,CASSPAGEGTEAFF,TGTGCCAGCAGCCCCGCCGGGGAGGGAACTGAAGCTTTCTTT
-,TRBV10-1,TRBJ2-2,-,CASSDSGGELFF,TGCGCCAGCAGTGATAGCGGCGGGGAGCTGTTTTTT
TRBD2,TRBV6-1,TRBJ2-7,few,CASSVSSGGLTYEQYF,TGTGCCAGCAGTGTTTCTAGCGGGGGACTTACCTACGAGCAGTACTTC
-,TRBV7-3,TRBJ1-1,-,CASSGYRNTEAFF,TGTGCCAGCAGCGGATACAGGAACACTGAAGCTTTCTTT
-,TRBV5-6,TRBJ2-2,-,CASSLAIRGGTGELFF,TGTGCCAGCAGCTTGGCTATACGAGGTGGGACCGGGGAGCTGTTTTTT